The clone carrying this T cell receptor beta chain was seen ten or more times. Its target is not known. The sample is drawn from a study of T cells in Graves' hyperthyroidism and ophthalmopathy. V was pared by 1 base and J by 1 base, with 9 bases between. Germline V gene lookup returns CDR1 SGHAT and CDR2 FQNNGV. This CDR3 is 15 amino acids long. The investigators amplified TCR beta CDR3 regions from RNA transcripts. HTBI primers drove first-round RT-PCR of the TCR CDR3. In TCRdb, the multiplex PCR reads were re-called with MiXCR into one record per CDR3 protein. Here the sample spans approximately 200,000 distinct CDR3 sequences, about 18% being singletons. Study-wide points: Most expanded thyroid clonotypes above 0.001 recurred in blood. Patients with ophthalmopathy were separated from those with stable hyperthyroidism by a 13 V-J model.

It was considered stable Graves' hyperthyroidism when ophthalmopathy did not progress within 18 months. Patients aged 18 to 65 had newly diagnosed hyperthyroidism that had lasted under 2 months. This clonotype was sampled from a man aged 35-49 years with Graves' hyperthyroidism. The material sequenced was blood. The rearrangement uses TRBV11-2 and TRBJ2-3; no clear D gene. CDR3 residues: CASSLGWAGTDTQYF. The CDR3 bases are TGTGCCAGCAGCTTAGGTTGGGCAGGCACAGATACGCAGTATTTT.